The 28 T cell receptor beta chains reported below all come from one sample, sequenced in a study of T-cell memory formation after mild COVID-19. From the 5' RACE reads, TCRdb called clonotypes with MiXCR, one entry per CDR3 protein. The sample has roughly 450,000 distinct CDR3 sequences, around a sixth seen once; the top ten hold roughly an eighth. The sample comprised PBMCs or a T cell subset sorted from them (not recorded which). These receptors originate from an adult woman who had mild COVID-19 (a few samples of this study predate the infection). Cell type and time point are not known.

This clonotype was detected only a few times. This sequence joins TRBV6-5 and TRBJ1-2; 8 positions agree with TRBD1. Germline CDR1 MNHEY, CDR2 SVGAGI. The length of the CDR3 is 13 residues. The ends lost 7 bases at V and 8 bases at J; junction bases unmatched: 9. In DNA, the CDR3 is TGTGCCAGCACCCGGCAGGGGGCGAAGGGCTACACCTTC. Translating gives CASTRQGAKGYTF.

This clonotype was detected many times. The gene calls are TRBV7-2 and TRBJ2-3; 7 nucleotides align to TRBD1. Germline trimming cut 6 bases from V and 3 bases from J; bases unmatched to any gene: 9. The CDR3 extends over 15 amino acids. The germline V gene has CDR1 SGHTA and CDR2 FQGNSA. CDR3 residues: CASSATPRGTDTQYF. The CDR3 DNA reads TGTGCCAGCAGTGCAACGCCCAGGGGGACAGATACGCAGTATTTT.

V is TRBV4-2 and J is TRBJ1-3; 8 bases match TRBD1. With 1 base clipped from V and 2 bases from J, the junction kept 10 bases outside the gene matches. The length of the CDR3 is 18 residues. Germline lookup yields CDR1 LGHNA and CDR2 YNFKEQ. CDR3 region: CASSQVGSPTGAGNTIYF. The CDR3 nucleotides are TGTGCCAGCAGCCAAGTTGGGTCTCCGACAGGGGCTGGAAACACCATATATTTT.

The chain links TRBV7-8 to TRBJ2-1; 10 positions match TRBD2. The germline CDR1 and CDR2 sequences are SGHVS and FQNEAQ. V was pared by 4 bases and J by 13 bases, with 10 bases of the junction left unmatched. This CDR3 region has 14 residues. The CDR3 DNA reads as TGTGCCAGCAGCTCAAACGGGCTAGCGGGGGACCAGTTCTTC. This codes for CASSSNGLAGDQFF.

The chain couples TRBV14 to TRBJ2-1, with D hard to call. CDR1 is SGHDN and CDR2 is FVKESK in the germline V gene. Trimming stripped 1 base from V and 3 bases from J, with 7 bases between. The CDR3 has 14 residues. The chain's CDR3 is CASSQGLIYNEQFF. As DNA, the CDR3 is TGTGCCAGCAGCCAAGGACTCATCTACAATGAGCAGTTCTTC.

The CDR3 bases are TGTGCCAGCAGTCCTGCGGGGGGCCTGTATAATTCACCCCTCCACTTT. Translated: CASSPAGGLYNSPLHF. The rearrangement links TRBV25-1 to TRBJ1-6, with D possibly TRBD1 on 6 matching bases. CDR3 length: 16 residues. The germline V gene encodes CDR1 MGHDK and CDR2 SYGVNS. V was shortened by 5 bases and J by 4 bases, with 15 bases between the two germline ends.

In its sample, this clonotype was seen a few times. This chain joins TRBV2 and TRBJ2-3, with TRBD2 matching over 7 bases. Germline CDR1 reads SNHLY; CDR2 reads FYNNEI. The CDR3 length is 15 residues. V trimming: 4 bases; J trimming: 0 bases; junction bases outside the gene matches: 4. Here the CDR3 reads CASSASGVSTDTQYF. CDR3 DNA sequence: TGTGCCAGCAGTGCCAGCGGGGTTAGCACAGATACGCAGTATTTT.

The chain carries TRBV11-2 and TRBJ1-1, with 7 bases matching TRBD1. Germline-derived CDR1 and CDR2 are SGHAT and FQNNGV. CDR3 length: 15 residues. V was clipped by 2 bases and J by 6 bases; unmatched bases: 9. This CDR3 reads CASSLLLGGWAEAFF. The CDR3 nucleotides read TGTGCCAGCAGCTTACTATTAGGGGGCTGGGCTGAAGCTTTCTTT.

The genes are TRBV6-2 or TRBV6-3 and TRBJ2-1; the match to TRBD2 covers 14 bases. The germline V gene has CDR1 MNHEY and CDR2 SVGEGT. The CDR3 has 16 residues. V was pared by 7 bases and J by 6 bases, with 8 bases of the junction left unmatched. In DNA form, the CDR3 reads TGTGCCAGCACCGGGACTAGCGGGAGTGTACGCAATGAGCAGTTCTTC. Translation gives CASTGTSGSVRNEQFF.

This clonotype was seen a handful of times. This chain joins TRBV15 and TRBJ2-5; the D is unclear. There are 16 residues in the CDR3. V was shortened by 0 bases and J by 3 bases, with 14 bases between the two germline ends. Germline V gives CDR1 LNHNV, CDR2 YYDKDF (reference sequence). CDR3 nucleotides: TGTGCCACCAGCAGAGATGGAACAGCGAAGAAAGAGACCCAGTACTTC. Translation: CATSRDGTAKKETQYF.

This clonotype has more than one count but fewer than ten. The chain employs TRBV12-3 or TRBV12-4 and TRBJ2-6; D unresolved. The CDR3 consists of 13 residues. V lost 8 bases and J 4 bases, leaving 9 bases between the germline ends. This CDR3 reads CASQSRGANVLTF. The CDR3 DNA follows: TGTGCCAGCCAAAGCAGGGGGGCCAACGTCCTGACTTTC.

The CDR3 coding sequence is TGCAGTGCTACCGTCGGACGGCCGAACACTGAAGCTTTCTTT. Translating gives CSATVGRPNTEAFF. The chain uses TRBV20-1 and TRBJ1-1; D is undetermined. The germline gives CDR1 DFQATT, CDR2 SNEGSKA (reference sequence). CDR3 length equals 14 residues. The V end lost 4 bases, the J end lost 1 base, and 13 bases lay between the germline ends.

The chain has TRBV11-3 and TRBJ2-7; D not certain. Trimming left V 5 bases short and J 2 bases short, with 16 bases between. CDR1 and CDR2 from the germline V gene are SGHNT and YENEEA. The CDR3 is 15 residues long. The DNA of the CDR3 is TGTGCCAGCAGCCCCCGCGGAAGGATGCCCTACGAGCAGTACTTC. Its protein product is CASSPRGRMPYEQYF.

This clonotype has just one count. The chain joins TRBV7-9 to TRBJ1-1; 7 bases map to TRBD1. The CDR3 contains 17 residues. Germline V CDR1 and CDR2: SEHNR, FQNEAQ (reference sequence). V shed 5 bases and J 1 base; nucleotides not matched to a gene: 13. The CDR3 nucleotides are TGTGCCAGCAGCCCGGCAAGAGCAGGGGGGGCGAACACTGAAGCTTTCTTT. Its protein product is CASSPARAGGANTEAFF.

This clonotype appeared a few times. The chain uses TRBV5-1 and TRBJ2-1, with D possibly matching TRBD2 (5 bases). This CDR3 region has 14 residues. Trimming pared 4 bases from V and 7 bases from J, leaving 15 bases between. Germline CDR1 reads SGHRS; CDR2 reads YFSETQ. CDR3 residues: CASSPAGLPNEQFF. The DNA of the CDR3 is TGCGCCAGCAGCCCGGCCGGACTCCCGAATGAGCAGTTCTTC. The full variable domain, its missing parts supplied by reference TRBV5-1 and TRBJ2-1, is KAGVTQTPRYLIKTRGQQVTLSCSPISGHRSVSWYQQTPGQGLQFLFEYFSETQRNKGNFPGRFSGRQFSNSRSEMNVSTLELGDSALYLCASSPAGLPNEQFFGPGTRLTVL.

This chain connects TRBV5-6 to TRBJ2-4, with a possible D match to TRBD1 (6 bases). Germline CDR1 reads SGHDT; CDR2 reads YYEEEE. This CDR3 spans 16 amino acids. The V end lost 4 bases, the J end lost 0 bases, and 14 bases lay between the germline ends. As DNA, the CDR3 is TGTGCCAGCAGCCTGGGGGCGTATCTAGCCAAAAACATTCAGTACTTC. This codes for CASSLGAYLAKNIQYF. The entire variable domain, with the rest obtained from reference TRBV5-6 and TRBJ2-4, is as follows: DAGVTQSPTHLIKTRGQQVTLRCSPKSGHDTVSWYQQALGQGPQFIFQYYEEEERQRGNFPDRFSGHQFPNYSSELNVNALLLGDSALYLCASSLGAYLAKNIQYFGAGTRLSVL.

This chain joins TRBV7-6 and TRBJ2-1; 10 nucleotides align to TRBD2. Germline assignment: CDR1 SGHVS and CDR2 FNYEAQ. Trimming cost V 2 bases and J 6 bases; bases outside gene matches: 4. The CDR3 extends over 15 amino acids. The CDR3, as DNA: TGTGCCAGCAGCTTAACTAGCGGGGCCCTCAATGAGCAGTTCTTC. This translates into CASSLTSGALNEQFF.

J is TRBJ2-1 and V is TRBV6-2 or TRBV6-3; D possibly corresponds to TRBD1 (5 bases). This CDR3 comprises 11 residues. The germline V gene has CDR1 MNHEY and CDR2 SVGEGT. V lost 6 bases to trimming and J lost 8 bases, with 8 bases between them. CDR3 sequence: CASRTRDEQFF. CDR3 nucleotides: TGTGCCAGCAGGACCAGGGATGAGCAGTTCTTC.

The V and J genes are TRBV7-3 and TRBJ1-2; D gene unclear. The CDR3 sequence is 17 residues long. CDR1 is SGHTA and CDR2 is FQGTGA in the germline V gene. Trimming took 3 bases from V and 3 from J, leaving 20 bases between them. CDR3 sequence (DNA): TGTGCCAGCAGCTTTTCATTACAAGTGGGCAGAGACTATGGCTACACCTTC. Translated, it gives CASSFSLQVGRDYGYTF.

This clonotype was counted at least ten times. The V call is TRBV3-1, the J call TRBJ2-1, with D perhaps matching TRBD2 (6 bases). Germline V lookup: CDR1 LGHDT, CDR2 YNNKEL (reference sequence). Trimming stripped 0 bases from V and 4 bases from J, with 10 bases between. This CDR3 has 15 amino acids. As DNA, the CDR3 is TGTGCCAGCAGCCAAGACGGGACTGGGTACAATGAGCAGTTCTTC. This gives the protein CASSQDGTGYNEQFF.

This clonotype has a count of ten or more. J is TRBJ2-5 and V is TRBV18; D not certain. Germline CDR1 and CDR2: KGHSH and LQKENI. CDR3 size: 13 residues. Trimming shortened V by 0 bases and J by 7 bases, and 9 bases separated the two germline ends. This chain's CDR3 is CASSPPESVTQYF. DNA of the CDR3: TGTGCCAGCTCACCACCGGAGTCAGTGACCCAGTACTTC.

This clonotype was detected only a few times. The rearrangement uses TRBV20-1 and TRBJ2-2, with D maybe TRBD2 (5 bases). This CDR3 is built from 15 residues. Germline CDR1 and CDR2: DFQATT and SNEGSKA (reference sequence). The V gene lost 3 bases and the J gene lost 6 bases, with 17 bases spanning the gap. CDR3 in DNA: TGCAGTGCTAGGGGAGTGGATTCCCCGGCCGGGGAGCTGTTTTTT. Translated, it gives CSARGVDSPAGELFF.

This clonotype was detected only a few times. In DNA, the CDR3 is TGTGCCAGCAGCCCGGGGGCTTTTTGGCGGGAATCAGATACGCAGTATTTT. Translating gives CASSPGAFWRESDTQYF. The chain is built from TRBV3-1 and TRBJ2-3, with D tentatively TRBD1 or TRBD2 (6 bases each). With 4 bases removed from V and 4 bases from J, the gap between germline ends came to 21 bases. The CDR3 runs to 17 residues. Germline values: CDR1 LGHDT, CDR2 YNNKEL (reference sequence).

This clonotype was detected a few times. The CDR3 region has the DNA TGTGCCAGCACCTCGCCACGGACAGGGGCCATTGCCGGGGAGCTGTTTTTT. This codes for CASTSPRTGAIAGELFF. This chain connects TRBV2 to TRBJ2-2, with 9 positions matching TRBD1. With 7 bases clipped from V and 6 bases from J, the junction kept 15 bases outside the gene matches. This CDR3 comprises 17 residues. Germline V lookup: CDR1 SNHLY, CDR2 FYNNEI.

The V call is TRBV9, the J call TRBJ2-1; D remains ambiguous. This CDR3 is 15 amino acids long. Germline lookup yields CDR1 SGDLS and CDR2 YYNGEE. Trimming shortened V by 8 bases and J by 2 bases, and 17 bases separated the two germline ends. Here the CDR3 reads CARSRTDLTYNEQFF. CDR3 in DNA: TGTGCCAGAAGTCGTACGGATCTTACCTACAATGAGCAGTTCTTC.

This clonotype was recorded a few times. The chain combines TRBV7-8 with TRBJ2-7; the D is unclear. CDR1 and CDR2 (germline): SGHVS, FQNEAQ. The V gene lost 3 bases and the J gene lost 3 bases, with 9 bases spanning the gap. The CDR3 has 13 residues. CDR3 nucleotides: TGTGCCAGCAGCTTCATCCAGGTCTACGAGCAGTACTTC. Translated, it gives CASSFIQVYEQYF. Supplemented by reference TRBV7-8 and TRBJ2-7, the full variable domain reads GAGVSQSPRYKVAKRGQDVALRCDPISGHVSLFWYQQALGQGPEFLTYFQNEAQLDKSGLPSDRFFAERPEGSVSTLKIQRTQQEDSAVYLCASSFIQVYEQYFGPGTRLTVT.

The rearrangement links TRBV4-1 to TRBJ2-7; 7 nucleotides line up with TRBD1. The V gene end was trimmed by 4 bases and the J gene end by 2 bases; junction bases not matched to a gene: 8. CDR3 length equals 15 residues. Germline CDR1 reads MGHRA; CDR2 reads YSYEKL. CDR3 in amino acids: CASSPGGPLTYEQYF. CDR3 DNA sequence: TGCGCCAGCAGCCCAGGGGGACCGCTGACCTACGAGCAGTACTTC.

The chain combines TRBV10-2 with TRBJ2-1, with D possibly being TRBD1 or TRBD2 (5 bases each). V lost 8 bases, J lost 2 bases, and 13 bases lay in between. Germline V gives CDR1 WSHSY, CDR2 SAAADI. The CDR3 length is 14 residues. The CDR3, as DNA: TGCGCCAGCGGATCGTCGGGACCCTACAATGAGCAGTTCTTC. Amino acids: CASGSSGPYNEQFF.